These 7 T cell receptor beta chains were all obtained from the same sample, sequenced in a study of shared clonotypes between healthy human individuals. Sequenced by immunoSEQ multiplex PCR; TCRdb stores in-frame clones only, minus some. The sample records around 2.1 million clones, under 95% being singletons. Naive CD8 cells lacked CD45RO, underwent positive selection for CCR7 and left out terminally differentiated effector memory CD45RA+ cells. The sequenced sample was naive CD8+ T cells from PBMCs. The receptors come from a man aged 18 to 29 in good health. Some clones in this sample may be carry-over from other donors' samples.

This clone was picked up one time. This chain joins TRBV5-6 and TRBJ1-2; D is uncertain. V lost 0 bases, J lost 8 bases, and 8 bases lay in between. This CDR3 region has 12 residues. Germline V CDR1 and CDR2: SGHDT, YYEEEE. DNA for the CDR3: TGTGCCAGCAGCTTGGGAGGGTGGGGCTACACCTTC. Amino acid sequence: CASSLGGWGYTF.

The CDR3 protein is CASSLWDSYNEQFF. Here the CDR3 DNA reads TGTGCCAGCAGCTTGTGGGACTCCTACAATGAGCAGTTCTTC. The rearrangement uses TRBV5-6 and TRBJ2-1, with D uncertain. V lost 1 base and J 0 bases, leaving 5 bases between the germline ends. CDR3 length equals 14 residues. Per germline, CDR1 SGHDT and CDR2 YYEEEE.

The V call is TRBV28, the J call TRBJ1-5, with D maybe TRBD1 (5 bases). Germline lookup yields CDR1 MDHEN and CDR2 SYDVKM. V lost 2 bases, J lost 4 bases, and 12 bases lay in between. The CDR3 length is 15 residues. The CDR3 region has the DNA TGTGCCAGCAGTTTACCCAGGGAGGGGAATCAGCCCCAGCATTTT. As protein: CASSLPREGNQPQHF.

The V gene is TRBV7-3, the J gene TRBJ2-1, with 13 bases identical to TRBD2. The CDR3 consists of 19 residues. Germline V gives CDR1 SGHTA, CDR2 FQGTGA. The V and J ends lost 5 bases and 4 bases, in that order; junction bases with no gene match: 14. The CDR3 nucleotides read TGTGCCAGCAGCCCTCGTCCGACTAGCGGGAGGTTCGTTTACAATGAGCAGTTCTTC. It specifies CASSPRPTSGRFVYNEQFF.

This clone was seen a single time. The CDR3: CASSLGIGTEAFF. The CDR3 DNA reads as TGTGCCAGCAGCTTGGGTATTGGGACTGAAGCTTTCTTT. The rearrangement links TRBV7-8 to TRBJ1-1; D is unclear. Germline CDR1 is SGHVS and CDR2 is FQNEAQ. The CDR3 loop spans 13 amino acids. Trimming removed 3 bases at V and 5 bases at J, with 10 bases between.

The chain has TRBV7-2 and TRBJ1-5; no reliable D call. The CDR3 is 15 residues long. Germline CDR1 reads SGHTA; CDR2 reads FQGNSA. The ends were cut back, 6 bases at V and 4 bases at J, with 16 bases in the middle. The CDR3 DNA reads TGTGCCAGCAGGCCCGACGGTAGCCGGAATCAGCCCCAGCATTTT. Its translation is CASRPDGSRNQPQHF.

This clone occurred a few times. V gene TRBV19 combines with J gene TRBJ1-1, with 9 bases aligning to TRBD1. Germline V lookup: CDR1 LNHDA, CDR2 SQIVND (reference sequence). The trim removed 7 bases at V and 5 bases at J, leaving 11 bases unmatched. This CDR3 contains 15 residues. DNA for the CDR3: TGTGCCAGTATCCCACCGACAGGGGGGAGGACTGAAGCTTTCTTT. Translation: CASIPPTGGRTEAFF.